The next 25 T cell receptor beta chains were all read from a single sample in a study of blood T cells in healthy people across ages. Through a sample-barcoded 5' primer and a J-beta primer mix, a second PCR was run for about 7 to 12 cycles. TCRdb passed the 5' RACE reads through MiXCR, listing each CDR3 protein once. The table lists about 670,000 distinct CDR3 sequences, approximately 52% of them singletons. What was sequenced was blood. All receptors derive from a woman older than 75 in good health.

In this sample, this clonotype turned up many times. As DNA, the CDR3 is TGCAGTGCTAGAGGGGTTGGAAGAGCGGGCAGCCAAGAGACCCAGTACTTC. Residues: CSARGVGRAGSQETQYF. The V call is TRBV20-1, the J call TRBJ2-5, with D possibly matching TRBD2 (6 bases). V was trimmed by 1 base and J by 1 base, leaving 19 bases between them. CDR3 size: 17 residues. The germline V gene encodes CDR1 DFQATT and CDR2 SNEGSKA (reference sequence).

About this clonotype: A read error may produce the germline difference seen at one junction end. J is TRBJ2-6 and V is TRBV29-1; no clear D gene. The CDR3 has 12 amino acids. CDR1 SQVTM and CDR2 ANQGSEA come from the germline V gene. CDR3: CSAESGTNVLTF. CDR3 bases: TGCAGCGCTGAATCTGGGACCAACGTCCTGACTTTC.

The sample holds many counts of this clonotype. The V gene is TRBV24-1, the J gene TRBJ2-3; D is ambiguous. The CDR3 spans 17 residues. V lost 0 bases, J lost 2 bases, and 14 bases lay in between. Looked up from germline, CDR1 is KGHDR and CDR2 is SFDVKD. In nucleotides, the CDR3 is TGTGCCACCAGTGATTTGAATTTAGGGCTGGCCACAGATACGCAGTATTTT. Translated, it gives CATSDLNLGLATDTQYF.

This rearrangement joins TRBV12-3 or TRBV12-4 to TRBJ2-1; tentative D call: TRBD1 (5 bases). CDR3 length: 13 residues. V was cut by 3 bases and J by 6 bases, with 9 bases left in between. The CDR3 loop reads CASSFVQGNEQFF. The CDR3 region has the DNA TGTGCCAGCAGTTTTGTTCAGGGCAATGAGCAGTTCTTC.

Comments on this clonotype: This may arise from a read error, as a much more abundant clone is one base away. This rearrangement joins TRBV29-1 to TRBJ1-1; no firm D call. Looked up from germline, CDR1 is SQVTM and CDR2 is ANQGSEA. V dropped 7 bases and J dropped 1 base, with 4 bases sitting between them. The CDR3 has 10 residues. CDR3 sequence (DNA): TGCAGCGCGAAGAACACTGAAGCTTTCTTT. It specifies CSAKNTEAFF.

As for this clonotype: With a much larger clone just one base away, this may be a read error. The V call is TRBV20-1, the J call TRBJ2-1; TRBD2 might be the D (5 bases). The V and J ends lost 1 base and 13 bases respectively, with 26 bases between them. The CDR3 covers 16 residues. Germline V gene data show CDR1 as DFQATT and CDR2 as SNEGSKA (reference sequence). The CDR3 DNA reads TGCAGTGCTAGAGCGGCCTACCGCCTGGGAGAAGAGACCCAGTTCTTC. Translated, it gives CSARAAYRLGEETQFF.

The chain carries TRBV12-3 or TRBV12-4 and TRBJ2-3; the match to TRBD2 covers 8 bases. This CDR3 is 13 amino acids long. V gave up 0 bases and J gave up 8 bases; unmatched junction bases: 1. In nucleotides, the CDR3 is TGTGCCAGCAGTTTAGCACTAGCGGCTACGCAGTATTTT. Amino acid sequence: CASSLALAATQYF.

The chain combines TRBV6-1 with TRBJ2-7, with 7 bases identical to TRBD2. Looked up from germline, CDR1 is MNHNS and CDR2 is SASEGT. The CDR3 extends over 17 amino acids. Germline trimming cut 2 bases from V and 0 bases from J; bases unmatched to any gene: 10. CDR3 in DNA: TGTGCCAGCAGTGAAAGGGGCTTGGCGGGGGACTCCTACGAGCAGTACTTC. Translated: CASSERGLAGDSYEQYF.

As to this clonotype: Just one base apart from a much larger clone, this may be a read error. V is TRBV11-2 and J is TRBJ2-1; 10 nucleotides match TRBD1. The CDR3 totals 15 residues. Germline CDR1 reads SGHAT; CDR2 reads FQNNGV. CDR3 DNA: TGTGTCAGCAGCTCACCCAGGACAGGGGGCAATGAGCAGTTCTTC. This encodes CVSSSPRTGGNEQFF. Using reference TRBV11-2 and TRBJ2-1 for the parts outside the CDR3, the full variable domain is EAGVAQSPRYKIIEKRQSVAFWCNPISGHATLYWYQQILGQGPKLLIQFQNNGVVDDSQLPKDRFSAERLKGVDSTLKIQPAKLEDSAVYLCVSSSPRTGGNEQFFGPGTRLTVL.

V usage is TRBV10-3 and J usage is TRBJ1-1; TRBD1 aligns across 7 bases. The CDR3 spans 14 residues. CDR1 is ENHRY, CDR2 SYGVKD, per germline. J gave up 3 bases and V 7 bases, and 8 bases lay outside the gene matches. The CDR3 DNA is TGTGCCATCAAAAAGACAGGGTCGGACACTGAAGCTTTCTTT. Its protein is CAIKKTGSDTEAFF.

The chain links TRBV29-1 to TRBJ2-4; perhaps TRBD1 as D (5 bases). CDR3 length: 12 amino acids. The germline V and J ends were trimmed by 6 bases and 9 bases, with 15 bases remaining between them. Germline values: CDR1 SQVTM, CDR2 ANQGSEA. CDR3 sequence: CSVSQVQGIQYF. CDR3 nucleotide sequence: TGCAGCGTCTCTCAGGTCCAGGGCATTCAGTACTTC. Complete variable domain (other parts from reference TRBV29-1 and TRBJ2-4): SAVISQKPSRDICQRGTSLTIQCQVDSQVTMMFWYRQQPGQSLTLIATANQGSEATYESGFVIDKFPISRPNLTFSTLTVSNMSPEDSSIYLCSVSQVQGIQYFGAGTRLSVL.

In this sample, this clonotype turned up many times. The chain uses TRBV15 and TRBJ2-5; D gene uncertain. V was cut by 1 base and J by 10 bases, with 7 bases left in between. Germline-derived CDR1 and CDR2 are LNHNV and YYDKDF (reference sequence). The CDR3 consists of 11 residues. CDR3 nucleotide sequence: TGTGCCACCAGCAGAGGACTGTACCAGTACTTC. It codes for CATSRGLYQYF.

This clonotype occurred many times. The chain combines TRBV7-9 with TRBJ2-7, with 7 bases fitting TRBD2. V lost 8 bases to trimming and J lost 1 base; unmatched junction nucleotides: 8. CDR3 size: 14 residues. Germline CDR1 SEHNR, CDR2 FQNEAQ (reference sequence). DNA for the CDR3: TGTGCCAGCCATGGGGCGGGAGAATCCTACGAGCAGTACTTC. Residues: CASHGAGESYEQYF.

V gene TRBV29-1 combines with J gene TRBJ2-3, with D perhaps matching TRBD1 (6 bases). This CDR3 has 14 amino acids. Germline values: CDR1 SQVTM, CDR2 ANQGSEA. With 4 bases removed from V and 3 bases from J, the gap between germline ends came to 14 bases. CDR3 protein: CSVARTVETDTQYF. As DNA, the CDR3 is TGCAGCGTTGCGAGGACAGTAGAGACAGATACGCAGTATTTT.

This clonotype was seen a handful of times. It may be a read error: a sequence one base away is much more abundant. The chain employs TRBV5-5 and TRBJ1-2, with 7 positions matching TRBD1. CDR1 is SGHKS, CDR2 YYEKEE, per germline (reference sequence). Unmatched junction bases numbered 13, after V lost 3 bases and J lost 8 bases. CDR3 size: 15 residues. The CDR3 sequence is CASSWEGQQIAGYTF. CDR3 coding DNA: TGTGCCAGCAGCTGGGAGGGACAGCAGATCGCCGGCTACACCTTC.

The V gene is TRBV5-1, the J gene TRBJ2-5, with D tentatively TRBD1 or TRBD2 (5 bases each). The CDR3 runs to 16 residues. Germline lookup yields CDR1 SGHRS and CDR2 YFSETQ. Deletions cut 2 bases from V and 11 bases from J, with 25 bases between. CDR3 nucleotide sequence: TGCGCCAGCAGCTTCGGGACGGTCAGCTCCTACAATGAGCAGTACTTC. Encoded protein: CASSFGTVSSYNEQYF.

The chain joins TRBV27 to TRBJ2-7; D gene unclear. The CDR3 is 13 amino acids. Germline V gene lookup returns CDR1 MNHEY and CDR2 SMNVEV (reference sequence). V lost 3 bases and J lost 6, with 12 bases in between. The CDR3 spells CASSFKVSAEQYF. The CDR3 DNA is TGTGCCAGCAGTTTCAAGGTGTCCGCCGAGCAGTACTTC.

This clonotype was detected only a few times. This chain connects TRBV7-2 to TRBJ1-4; 8 nucleotides align to TRBD1. The CDR3 runs to 14 residues. J was trimmed by 8 bases and V by 4 bases; bases with no gene match: 6. Per the germline V gene, CDR1 is SGHTA and CDR2 is FQGNSA. CDR3 sequence reads: CASSSRGQGEKLFF. Written as DNA, the CDR3 is TGTGCCAGCAGCTCCAGGGGGCAAGGCGAAAAACTGTTTTTT.

This clonotype was seen a few times. This chain connects TRBV12-3 or TRBV12-4 to TRBJ1-1; D call uncertain. Trimming took 3 bases from V and 8 from J, leaving 13 bases between them. The CDR3 is 13 amino acids. The CDR3 loop reads CASSFSSASEAFF. The CDR3 bases are TGTGCCAGCAGTTTTAGCTCTGCTTCCGAAGCTTTCTTT.

On this clonotype: A clone one base away is much larger, so this may be a read error. The chain recombines TRBV2 with TRBJ2-1; D unclear. This CDR3 comprises 11 residues. V was trimmed by 6 bases and J by 15 bases, leaving 15 bases between them. CDR1 is SNHLY, CDR2 FYNNEI, per germline. For the CDR3, the DNA is TGTGCCAGCAGCACCAGCGAGGCGTTGTTCTTC. It is translated as CASSTSEALFF.

The V gene is TRBV6-5, the J gene TRBJ1-2; D ambiguous. The germline V gene has CDR1 MNHEY and CDR2 SVGAGI. The CDR3 loop spans 15 amino acids. Trimming left V 4 bases short and J 6 bases short, with 18 bases between. The CDR3 nucleotides are TGTGCCAGCAGTTCAACCCCGGCGACTTGGAATGGCTACACCTTC. The encoded protein is CASSSTPATWNGYTF.

This rearrangement joins TRBV10-1 to TRBJ2-3; possible D gene TRBD1, 5 bases. Trimming removed 5 bases from V and 3 bases from J, with 12 bases in between. This CDR3 has 14 residues. Per germline, CDR1 WNHNN and CDR2 SYGVQD (reference sequence). CDR3 sequence: CASSRQSGTDTQYF. CDR3 nucleotide sequence: TGCGCCAGCAGTCGACAGTCTGGTACAGATACGCAGTATTTT.

V is TRBV27 and J is TRBJ1-1; D is unresolved. The CDR3 totals 15 residues. Per germline, CDR1 MNHEY and CDR2 SMNVEV (reference sequence). Between the trimmed V and J ends, which lost 0 bases and 5 bases, there was a span of 13 bases. This chain's CDR3 is CASSLSVGLATEAFF. In nucleotides, the CDR3 is TGTGCCAGCAGTTTATCAGTCGGACTGGCGACTGAAGCTTTCTTT.

V is TRBV20-1 and J is TRBJ2-5, with 7 nucleotides matching TRBD1. Looked up from germline, CDR1 is DFQATT and CDR2 is SNEGSKA (reference sequence). The CDR3 extends over 15 amino acids. The V gene end was trimmed by 6 bases and the J gene end by 2 bases; junction bases not matched to a gene: 12. The CDR3 DNA sequence: TGCAGTGCCCCCTTCAGGGGGATGTCGCAAGAGACCCAGTACTTC. Its protein is CSAPFRGMSQETQYF.

The chain combines TRBV7-2 with TRBJ2-1; tentative D call: TRBD2 (6 bases). The germline V gene encodes CDR1 SGHTA and CDR2 FQGNSA. This CDR3 region has 15 residues. The V end was cut by 0 bases, the J end by 4 bases, with 10 bases between. The CDR3 DNA reads TGTGCCAGCAGCTTAGCGGTTAGCGGTTACAATGAGCAGTTCTTC. Translated: CASSLAVSGYNEQFF.